This TCR beta chain was found in a study of persistence of HIV-infected CD4 T cells. Sequencing used immunoSEQ version 4 in survey mode. Libraries were prepared by immunoSEQ multiplex PCR; TCRdb keeps only in-frame clonotypes and omits some of them. The repertoire holds roughly 14,000 clones, with approximately 75% as singletons. The stimulus was lysate of CMV-infected fibroblasts, approximately 9.6 ug/mL. Sorting selected CD4+ T cells upregulating both CD40 ligand and CD69. These HIV-1-infected adults initiated suppressive ART in chronic infection. A note on this clone: Its antigen is not known.

The input for sequencing was CD4+ T cells sorted from PBMCs after approximately 19-hour stimulation, taken from a patient who received antiretroviral therapy. The receptor was derived from an adult man with HIV who was CMV-seropositive.

CDR3 sequence reads: CASSVSGRHAGNTIYF. CDR3 nucleotide sequence: TGTGCCAGCAGCGTAAGTGGACGGCATGCCGGAAACACCATATATTTT. The chain recombines TRBV9 with TRBJ1-3; no clear D. The CDR3 length is 16 residues. CDR1 SGDLS and CDR2 YYNGEE come from the germline V gene. Deletions cut 1 base from V and 4 bases from J, with 15 bases between.